These 23 T cell receptor beta chains came from one sample sequenced in a study of beta chain features in type 1 diabetes. No antigen is known for these receptors. Reverse transcription of all isolated RNA meant that expressed TCRB transcripts were sequenced. Measured with immunoSEQ multiplex PCR; TCRdb has only the in-frame clones, and not every one. The repertoire has around 300,000 clones, over 14% of them found once; the top ten carry 0.015% to 0.017%. General study points: There was a moderate but significant shortening of TCRB CDR3s in all four CD4+ subsets of Type 1 diabetes patients.

Sequences were obtained from naive CD4+ T cells from blood. Receptor source: a man between 18 and 35 years old with type 1 diabetes.

This chain links TRBV30 with TRBJ1-1, with 7 nucleotides matching TRBD1. The CDR3 has 14 amino acids. The germline gives CDR1 GTSNPN, CDR2 SVGIG (reference sequence). V gave up 7 bases and J gave up 0 bases; unmatched junction bases: 8. As DNA, the CDR3 is TGTGCCTTGGCAAAGGGGGCCATGAACACTGAAGCTTTCTTT. Protein product: CALAKGAMNTEAFF.

This clone showed up just a few times. This chain joins TRBV30 and TRBJ1-4; a possible D gene is TRBD1 (5 bases). The V and J ends lost 3 bases and 5 bases respectively, with 19 bases between them. Germline V CDR1 and CDR2: GTSNPN, SVGIG (reference sequence). The CDR3 runs to 16 residues. CDR3 in amino acids: CAWSAGHGRPNEKLFF. CDR3 DNA sequence: TGTGCCTGGAGCGCCGGACACGGTCGGCCCAATGAAAAACTGTTTTTT.

This chain connects TRBV29-1 to TRBJ1-2, with TRBD1 identical over 8 bases. With V trimmed by 2 bases and J by 7 bases, 3 bases remained unmatched. The CDR3 runs to 12 residues. Germline loops: CDR1 SQVTM, CDR2 ANQGSEA. Here the CDR3 reads CSVEPRGPGYTF. In nucleotides, the CDR3 is TGCAGCGTTGAACCCAGGGGGCCTGGCTACACCTTC. The full variable domain, its missing parts supplied by reference TRBV29-1 and TRBJ1-2, is SAVISQKPSRDICQRGTSLTIQCQVDSQVTMMFWYRQQPGQSLTLIATANQGSEATYESGFVIDKFPISRPNLTFSTLTVSNMSPEDSSIYLCSVEPRGPGYTFGSGTRLTVV.

The rearrangement links TRBV4-1 to TRBJ1-5; D may be TRBD1 (5 bases). This CDR3 spans 15 amino acids. Between the trimmed V and J ends, which lost 1 base and 6 bases, there was a span of 13 bases. Germline V gene data show CDR1 as MGHRA and CDR2 as YSYEKL. The CDR3 loop reads CASSQVQGLSQPQHF. In nucleotides, the CDR3 is TGCGCCAGCAGCCAAGTGCAGGGCCTCAGTCAGCCCCAGCATTTT.

The sample holds a few counts of this clone. The junction differs from germline at one of its ends, possibly a read error. DNA for the CDR3: TGTGCCAGCAGCTCGGCGGGTTCTGAGGCCAACGTCCTGACTTTC. Protein sequence: CASSSAGSEANVLTF. This chain uses TRBV5-4 with TRBJ2-6, with TRBD2 as a possible D gene (5 bases). From germline, CDR1 is SGHNT and CDR2 YYREEE (reference sequence). CDR3 length: 15 residues.

This clone turned up a few times. This chain uses TRBV2 with TRBJ2-7, with TRBD2 matching over 8 bases. Germline CDR1 reads SNHLY; CDR2 reads FYNNEI. This CDR3 region has 15 residues. V trimming: 3 bases; J trimming: 0 bases; junction bases outside the gene matches: 4. The CDR3 DNA sequence: TGTGCCAGCAGTGACAGGAGCGGGAGCTCCTACGAGCAGTACTTC. This gives the protein CASSDRSGSSYEQYF.

This clone was picked up a small number of times. This chain links TRBV30 with TRBJ2-4; 9 nucleotides agree with TRBD2. CDR1 is GTSNPN, CDR2 SVGIG, per germline (reference sequence). There are 19 residues in the CDR3. After removal of 5 bases from V and 1 base from J, the junction contained 18 bases not matched to a gene. In DNA, the CDR3 is TGTGCCTGGGGGAGGGGCCTTTTAGCGGGAGATTCGGCCAAAAACATTCAGTACTTC. Translation gives CAWGRGLLAGDSAKNIQYF.

J is TRBJ2-7 and V is TRBV18, with no clear D. Germline V gene data show CDR1 as KGHSH and CDR2 as LQKENI. V lost 3 bases, J lost 5 bases, and 14 bases lay in between. This CDR3 is 14 amino acids long. The CDR3: CASSPRGMRDEQYF. The CDR3 DNA is TGTGCCAGCTCACCCCGAGGCATGCGCGACGAGCAGTACTTC.

This chain connects TRBV28 to TRBJ1-2, with 9 bases aligning to TRBD1. Germline loops: CDR1 MDHEN, CDR2 SYDVKM. This CDR3 spans 13 amino acids. V trimming: 6 bases; J trimming: 7 bases; junction bases outside the gene matches: 6. Here the CDR3 reads CASRTGGTGGYTF. Written as DNA, the CDR3 is TGTGCCAGCAGGACAGGGGGGACCGGTGGCTACACCTTC.

The chain employs TRBV5-1 and TRBJ2-7; 7 bases align to TRBD1. The germline CDR1 and CDR2 sequences are SGHRS and YFSETQ. V lost 1 base and J lost 2; bases outside the gene matches: 3. The CDR3 is 14 amino acids. This CDR3 is CASSLTGDTYEQYF. In DNA, the CDR3 is TGCGCCAGCAGCTTGACAGGGGATACCTACGAGCAGTACTTC.

This clone has a handful of counts. This chain connects TRBV30 to TRBJ1-5; TRBD1 aligns across 10 bases. Per germline, CDR1 GTSNPN and CDR2 SVGIG (reference sequence). The CDR3 totals 15 residues. Unmatched junction bases numbered 4, after V lost 1 base and J lost 4 bases. As DNA, the CDR3 is TGTGCCTGGAGTGGTAGGGACAGGGGAAATCAGCCCCAGCATTTT. This encodes CAWSGRDRGNQPQHF.

This chain uses TRBV27 with TRBJ2-7; 7 bases are shared with TRBD1. The CDR3 totals 14 residues. V dropped 6 bases and J dropped 4; count of bases not matched to a gene: 9. Germline V lookup: CDR1 MNHEY, CDR2 SMNVEV (reference sequence). The CDR3 loop reads CASRRGPGVYEQYF. Written as DNA, the CDR3 is TGTGCCAGCAGAAGGGGGCCAGGGGTTTACGAGCAGTACTTC.

The gene calls are TRBV7-2 and TRBJ2-1; 10 nucleotides align to TRBD2. The CDR3 spans 13 residues. After removal of 5 bases from V and 12 bases from J, the junction contained 7 bases not matched to a gene. Germline CDR1 is SGHTA and CDR2 is FQGNSA. The CDR3 region has the DNA TGTGCCAGCAGCCCGCCGGCTAGCGGGGGGCAGTTCTTC. Translated: CASSPPASGGQFF. Full variable domain (remainder filled in from reference TRBV7-2 and TRBJ2-1): GAGVSQSPSNKVTEKGKDVELRCDPISGHTALYWYRQSLGQGLEFLIYFQGNSAPDKSGLPSDRFSAERTGGSVSTLTIQRTQQEDSAVYLCASSPPASGGQFFGPGTRLTVL.

This chain uses TRBV28 with TRBJ2-1; 13 nucleotides line up with TRBD2. Germline values: CDR1 MDHEN, CDR2 SYDVKM. J gave up 7 bases and V 3 bases, and 0 bases lay outside the gene matches. The CDR3 has 14 amino acids. The CDR3 sequence is CASSLTSGRNEQFF. The CDR3 nucleotides are TGTGCCAGCAGTTTGACTAGCGGGAGGAATGAGCAGTTCTTC.

The CDR3 reads CASSPPSGGEETQYF. In nucleotides, the CDR3 is TGTGCCAGCTCACCACCTAGTGGAGGGGAGGAGACCCAGTACTTC. The chain is built from TRBV18 and TRBJ2-5, with D perhaps TRBD2 (6 bases). Germline-derived CDR1 and CDR2 are KGHSH and LQKENI. The CDR3 runs to 15 residues. V dropped 0 bases and J dropped 5 bases, with 13 bases sitting between them.

V gene TRBV11-2 combines with J gene TRBJ2-1, with 8 bases identical to TRBD2. With V trimmed by 3 bases and J by 10 bases, 5 bases remained unmatched. Per germline, CDR1 SGHAT and CDR2 FQNNGV. CDR3 length equals 13 residues. The CDR3 DNA reads as TGTGCCAGCAGCTTGGGACTAGATACCGAGCAGTTCTTC. Encoded protein: CASSLGLDTEQFF.

This chain connects TRBV6-5 to TRBJ2-7; TRBD1 is a possible D gene (6 bases). CDR1 MNHEY and CDR2 SVGAGI come from the germline V gene. V lost 7 bases and J 1 base, leaving 17 bases between the germline ends. The CDR3 loop spans 15 amino acids. The CDR3 sequence is CASTTAAGQSYEQYF. The CDR3 bases are TGTGCCAGCACCACGGCGGCAGGACAGTCCTACGAGCAGTACTTC.

The chain carries TRBV5-1 and TRBJ2-6; TRBD1 agrees at 10 bases. CDR3 size: 19 residues. CDR1 and CDR2 (germline): SGHRS, YFSETQ. J lost 4 bases, V lost 3 bases, and 13 bases had no gene match. As DNA, the CDR3 is TGCGCCAGCAGCTCGCCTCCTCCGGGACAGGGGTACGGGGCCAACGTCCTGACTTTC. This codes for CASSSPPPGQGYGANVLTF. The full variable domain, with the rest looked up from reference TRBV5-1 and TRBJ2-6, is KAGVTQTPRYLIKTRGQQVTLSCSPISGHRSVSWYQQTPGQGLQFLFEYFSETQRNKGNFPGRFSGRQFSNSRSEMNVSTLELGDSALYLCASSSPPPGQGYGANVLTFGAGSRLTVL.

This clone has a handful of counts. This chain uses TRBV15 with TRBJ2-3, with a tentative D call TRBD1 (5 bases). Trimming took 5 bases from V and 0 from J, leaving 9 bases between them. CDR1 is LNHNV, CDR2 YYDKDF, per germline (reference sequence). The CDR3 runs 14 residues. For the CDR3, the DNA is TGTGCCACCAGCGGACACCTTAGCACAGATACGCAGTATTTT. Residues: CATSGHLSTDTQYF.

This clone has just a few counts. In DNA, the CDR3 is TGTGCCAGCAGCCTATCGAGGGAGCCCTCCTACAATGAGCAGTTCTTC. The encoded protein is CASSLSREPSYNEQFF. The genes are TRBV4-2 and TRBJ2-1, with D maybe TRBD2 (5 bases). V gave up 4 bases and J gave up 0 bases, with 13 bases separating them. Looked up from germline, CDR1 is LGHNA and CDR2 is YNFKEQ. The CDR3 is made up of 16 amino acids.

The V gene is TRBV4-1, the J gene TRBJ2-7; D possibly corresponds to TRBD2 (6 bases). The J call may be wrong; the DNA end is better matched by TRBJ2-1. The germline CDR1 and CDR2 sequences are MGHRA and YSYEKL. This CDR3 spans 13 amino acids. CDR3 region: CASRPTGGFEQFF. CDR3 DNA: TGCGCCAGCAGGCCAACCGGGGGATTCGAGCAGTTCTTC.

This rearrangement joins TRBV7-6 to TRBJ2-4, with 7 bases aligning to TRBD1. The CDR3 spans 15 residues. Losses at the gene ends were 0 bases for V and 4 bases for J; bases not matched to a gene: 3. Looked up from germline, CDR1 is SGHVS and CDR2 is FNYEAQ. CDR3 in amino acids: CASSLAGRGKNIQYF. The CDR3 region has the DNA TGTGCCAGCAGCTTAGCGGGCAGGGGGAAAAACATTCAGTACTTC.

This clone was seen only a few times. The rearrangement joins TRBV28 to TRBJ1-2; no definite D call. The CDR3 contains 11 residues. V lost 5 bases, J lost 5 bases, and 6 bases lay in between. The germline gives CDR1 MDHEN, CDR2 SYDVKM. The CDR3 coding sequence is TGTGCCAGCAGTAATTCTTATGGCTACACCTTC. This codes for CASSNSYGYTF.